This TCR beta chain was recorded in a study of cytomegalovirus exposure and HLA in healthy donors. This PCR relied on a set of 60 Vbeta primers and 13 Jbeta primers. The assay was immunoSEQ multiplex PCR, and TCRdb's table has in-frame clones only and misses some. The sample gives roughly 150,000 clones, over 75% of which show up once; approximately 5.7% is in the top ten. Study findings and constraints: Within a later analysis, the majority of CMV-associated TCR beta chains appeared HLA-restricted.

Concerning this clone: Its antigen is undetermined.

The V gene's germline CDR1 is SGHDT and CDR2 YYEEEE. The V and J ends lost 4 bases and 1 base, in that order; junction bases with no gene match: 8. The CDR3 length is 16 residues. The gene calls are TRBV5-6 and TRBJ1-5; TRBD1 matches at 7 bases. The specimen was PBMCs. The TCR originated in a man in his thirties or forties in good health and CMV-seropositive. CDR3: CASSVQGLRSNQPQHF. The CDR3 nucleotides read TGTGCCAGCAGCGTACAGGGGTTAAGGAGCAATCAGCCCCAGCATTTT.